These T cell receptor beta chains were read from a single sample in a study of blood T cell repertoires in COVID-19. Data came from immunoSEQ multiplex PCR; TCRdb stores just in-frame clones and leaves some out. The sample shows roughly 89,000 clones, roughly 80% of them seen only once. Material for sequencing was peripheral blood. The receptor set was obtained from a woman aged 70-85 years with acute or convalescent COVID-19. The CDR3 runs from the conserved cysteine through the conserved F or W. Each record gives: CDR3 protein, CDR3 DNA, clone size, V gene, D gene, J gene. D genes are given only for firm matches. For some rows the clone size is stated as once, few or many, or as a class when expanded; others skip it.

cdr3_aa: CASSVDGYGYTF
cdr3_nt: TGTGCCAGCAGCGTAGACGGTTACGGCTACACCTTC
clone_size: once
v_call: TRBV9
d_call: -
j_call: TRBJ1-2

cdr3_aa: CASSLVGTGGAETQYF
cdr3_nt: TGCGCCAGCAGCTTGGTTGGGACAGGGGGTGCGGAGACCCAGTACTTC
clone_size: -
v_call: TRBV5-1
d_call: TRBD1
j_call: TRBJ2-5

cdr3_aa: CASSLGGLAGGNEQFF
cdr3_nt: TGTGCCAGCAGCTTGGGGGGGCTAGCGGGAGGTAATGAGCAGTTCTTC
clone_size: -
v_call: TRBV5-4
d_call: TRBD2
j_call: TRBJ2-1

cdr3_aa: CAISELGLAGKADTQYF
cdr3_nt: TGTGCCATCAGTGAGTTAGGACTAGCGGGGAAGGCAGATACGCAGTATTTT
clone_size: -
v_call: TRBV10-3
d_call: TRBD2
j_call: TRBJ2-3

cdr3_aa: CASSNRRNSPLHF
cdr3_nt: TGTGCCAGCAGCAATAGGAGGAATTCACCCCTCCACTTT
clone_size: once
v_call: TRBV21-1
d_call: -
j_call: TRBJ1-6

cdr3_aa: CASSQPGQGTGELFF
cdr3_nt: TGTGCCAGCAGCCAACCGGGACAGGGGACCGGGGAGCTGTTTTTT
clone_size: -
v_call: TRBV3-1/TRBV3-2
d_call: TRBD1
j_call: TRBJ2-2

cdr3_aa: CAWSVGSMLGRTTEAFF
cdr3_nt: TGTGCCTGGAGTGTCGGTTCTATGCTGGGGAGGACAACTGAAGCTTTCTTT
clone_size: once
v_call: TRBV30
d_call: -
j_call: TRBJ1-1

cdr3_aa: CASSYRRGQYSPLHF
cdr3_nt: TGTGCCAGCAGTTACCGTAGGGGGCAATATTCACCCCTCCACTTT
clone_size: few
v_call: TRBV6-2/TRBV6-3
d_call: TRBD1
j_call: TRBJ1-6

cdr3_aa: CASSFRLQNYGYTF
cdr3_nt: TGTGCCAGCAGCTTCCGACTGCAGAACTATGGCTACACCTTC
clone_size: -
v_call: TRBV5-6
d_call: -
j_call: TRBJ1-2

cdr3_aa: CASSLEPGEGETQYF
cdr3_nt: TGTGCCAGCAGCTTAGAACCGGGGGAGGGAGAGACCCAGTACTTC
clone_size: once
v_call: TRBV11-2
d_call: TRBD2
j_call: TRBJ2-5

cdr3_aa: CASSLEGANEKLFF
cdr3_nt: TGTGCCAGCAGCTTGGAAGGAGCTAATGAAAAACTGTTTTTT
clone_size: -
v_call: TRBV5-4
d_call: -
j_call: TRBJ1-4

cdr3_aa: CASSQDRGQYYEQYF
cdr3_nt: TGCGCCAGCAGCCAAGATCGGGGACAGTACTACGAGCAGTACTTC
clone_size: -
v_call: TRBV4-1
d_call: TRBD1
j_call: TRBJ2-7

cdr3_aa: CANPSGGSYNEQFF
cdr3_nt: TGTGCCAACCCAAGCGGGGGTTCCTACAATGAGCAGTTCTTC
clone_size: -
v_call: TRBV10-3
d_call: TRBD2
j_call: TRBJ2-1

cdr3_aa: CASSSTGGSETQYF
cdr3_nt: TGTGCCAGCAGTAGTACAGGGGGATCAGAGACCCAGTACTTC
clone_size: -
v_call: TRBV28
d_call: TRBD1
j_call: TRBJ2-5

cdr3_aa: CASSYRDGRPQHF
cdr3_nt: TGTGCCAGCAGTTACAGGGATGGCCGGCCCCAGCATTTT
clone_size: once
v_call: TRBV12-3/TRBV12-4
d_call: -
j_call: TRBJ1-5

cdr3_aa: CAISGHSARDEQFF
cdr3_nt: TGTGCCATCAGCGGACACTCCGCCAGGGATGAGCAGTTCTTC
clone_size: medium-sized
v_call: TRBV10-3
d_call: -
j_call: TRBJ2-1